This TCR beta chain comes out of a study of shared clonotypes between healthy human individuals. This clone was recorded once. Some clones are missing from TCRdb's copy, which holds only in-frame ones; the method was immunoSEQ multiplex PCR. Of around 700,000 clones in the sample, 72% were seen once. The source material was memory CD4+ T cells sorted from blood. Regarding subset: CD45RA-negative fraction. The receptor's source is a woman aged 25-40 years in good health.

The CDR3 spells CSANHYEQYF. The CDR3 DNA reads TGCAGTGCTAACCACTACGAGCAGTACTTC. The chain links TRBV20-1 to TRBJ2-7; D ambiguous. Trimming took off 4 bases at V and 3 bases at J, with 4 bases between the two ends. Germline assignment: CDR1 DFQATT and CDR2 SNEGSKA (reference sequence). The CDR3 spans 10 residues.